This TCR beta chain was obtained from a study of T-cell reconstitution after alpha-beta-depleted transplantation in children. Study observations and caveats: T-cell numbers and diversity, one year after transplant, stemmed largely from T cells that were newly produced.

There are a few counts of this clonotype. Its matching antigen is unknown. Germline CDR1 reads SNHLY; CDR2 reads FYNNEI. The V gene lost 7 bases and the J gene lost 0 bases, with 16 bases spanning the gap. The CDR3 has 15 amino acids. Unique molecular identifiers were incorporated when the TCRbeta library was constructed. MiXCR, applied by TCRdb to the PCR reads, yields one record per CDR3 protein. The sample gives under 250,000 distinct CDR3 sequences, around 7% of which show up once; 5.5% is in the top ten. The TCR comes from a boy between 2 and 10 years old with acute lymphoblastic leukemia, due to receive a stem cell transplant. V and J are TRBV2 and TRBJ2-7; either TRBD1 or TRBD2 may supply D (5 bases each). Sequences were derived from PBMCs, sampled before TCRalphabeta/CD19-depleted stem cell transplant. Written as DNA, the CDR3 is TGTGCCAGCACCGGAGCCGGGACGGACTCCTACGAGCAGTACTTC. This encodes CASTGAGTDSYEQYF.